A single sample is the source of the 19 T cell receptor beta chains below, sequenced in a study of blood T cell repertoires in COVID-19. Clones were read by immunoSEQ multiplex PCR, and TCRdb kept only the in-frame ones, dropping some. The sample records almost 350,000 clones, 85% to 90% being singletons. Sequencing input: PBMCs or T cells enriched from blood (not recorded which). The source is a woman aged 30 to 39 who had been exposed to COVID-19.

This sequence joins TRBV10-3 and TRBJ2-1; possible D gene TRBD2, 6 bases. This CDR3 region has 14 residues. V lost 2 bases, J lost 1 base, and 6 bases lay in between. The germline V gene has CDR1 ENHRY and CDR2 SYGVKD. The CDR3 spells CAISERESYNEQFF. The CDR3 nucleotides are TGTGCCATCAGTGAGCGGGAGTCCTACAATGAGCAGTTCTTC.

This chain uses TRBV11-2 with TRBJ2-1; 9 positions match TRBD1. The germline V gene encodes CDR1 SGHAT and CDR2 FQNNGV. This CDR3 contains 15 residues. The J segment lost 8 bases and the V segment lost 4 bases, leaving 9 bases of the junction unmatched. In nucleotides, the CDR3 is TGTGCCAGCAGCTCAGGATACAGGGGGCGGGATGAGCAGTTCTTC. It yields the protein CASSSGYRGRDEQFF.

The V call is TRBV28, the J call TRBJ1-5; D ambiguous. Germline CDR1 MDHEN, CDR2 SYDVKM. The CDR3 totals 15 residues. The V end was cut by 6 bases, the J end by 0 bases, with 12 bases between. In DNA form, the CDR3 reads TGTGCCAGCAGCCTTAGCCGGGTTAGCAATCAGCCCCAGCATTTT. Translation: CASSLSRVSNQPQHF.

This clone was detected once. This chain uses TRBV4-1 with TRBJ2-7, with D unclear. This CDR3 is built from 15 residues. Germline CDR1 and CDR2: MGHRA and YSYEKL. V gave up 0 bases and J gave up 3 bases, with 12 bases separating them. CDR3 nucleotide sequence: TGCGCCAGCAGCCAAGAATCCGGTGTCGGCTACGAGCAGTACTTC. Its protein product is CASSQESGVGYEQYF.

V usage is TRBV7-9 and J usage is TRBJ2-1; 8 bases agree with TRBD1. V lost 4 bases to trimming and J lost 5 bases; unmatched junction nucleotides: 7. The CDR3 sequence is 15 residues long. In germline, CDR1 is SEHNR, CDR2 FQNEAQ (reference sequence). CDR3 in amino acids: CASSSGQGWHNEQFF. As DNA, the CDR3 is TGTGCCAGCAGCTCCGGACAGGGATGGCACAATGAGCAGTTCTTC.

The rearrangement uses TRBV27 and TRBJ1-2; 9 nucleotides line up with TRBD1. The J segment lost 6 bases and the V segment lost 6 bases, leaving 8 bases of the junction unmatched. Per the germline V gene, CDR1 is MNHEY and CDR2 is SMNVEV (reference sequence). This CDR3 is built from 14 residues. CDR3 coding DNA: TGTGCCAGCAGCCCGACGGACAGGGGCGATGGCTACACCTTC. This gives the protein CASSPTDRGDGYTF.

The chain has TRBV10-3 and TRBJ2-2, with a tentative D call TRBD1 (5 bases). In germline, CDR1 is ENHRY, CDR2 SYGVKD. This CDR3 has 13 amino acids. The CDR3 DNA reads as TGTGCTTCGGCCGACAGCAACACCGGGGAGCTGTTTTTT. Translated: CASADSNTGELFF.

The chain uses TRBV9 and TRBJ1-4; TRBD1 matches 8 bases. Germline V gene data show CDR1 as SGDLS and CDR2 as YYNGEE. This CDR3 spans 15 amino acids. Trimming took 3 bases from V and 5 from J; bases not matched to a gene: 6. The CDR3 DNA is TGTGCCAGCAGCGCCACAGGGGGGAGCAATGAAAAACTGTTTTTT. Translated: CASSATGGSNEKLFF.

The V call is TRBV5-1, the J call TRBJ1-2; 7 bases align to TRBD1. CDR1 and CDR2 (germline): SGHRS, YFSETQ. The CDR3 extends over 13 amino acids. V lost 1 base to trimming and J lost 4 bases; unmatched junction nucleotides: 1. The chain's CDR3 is CASSLQGGYGYTF. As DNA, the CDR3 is TGCGCCAGCAGCTTGCAGGGGGGCTATGGCTACACCTTC.

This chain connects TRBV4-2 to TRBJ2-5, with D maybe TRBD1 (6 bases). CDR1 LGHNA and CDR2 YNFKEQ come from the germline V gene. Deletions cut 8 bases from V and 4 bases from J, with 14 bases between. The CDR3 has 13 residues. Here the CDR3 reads CASSPQGGETQYF. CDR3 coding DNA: TGTGCCAGCTCCCCACAGGGTGGAGAGACCCAGTACTTC.

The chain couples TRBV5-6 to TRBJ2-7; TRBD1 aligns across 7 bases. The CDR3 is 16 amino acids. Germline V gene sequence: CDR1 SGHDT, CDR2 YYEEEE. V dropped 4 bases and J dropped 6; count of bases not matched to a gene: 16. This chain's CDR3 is CASSRSWKGAHREQYF. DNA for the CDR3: TGTGCCAGCAGCCGCTCCTGGAAGGGGGCCCACCGCGAGCAGTACTTC. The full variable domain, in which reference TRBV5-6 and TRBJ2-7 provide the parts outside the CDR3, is DAGVTQSPTHLIKTRGQQVTLRCSPKSGHDTVSWYQQALGQGPQFIFQYYEEEERQRGNFPDRFSGHQFPNYSSELNVNALLLGDSALYLCASSRSWKGAHREQYFGPGTRLTVT.

The CDR3, as DNA: TGTGCCAGCAGACTCTCTATGGTCTATGGCTACACCTTC. It codes for CASRLSMVYGYTF. This sequence joins TRBV12-3 or TRBV12-4 and TRBJ1-2; D gene uncertain. The CDR3 runs 13 residues. V was pared by 6 bases and J by 4 bases, with 12 bases between.

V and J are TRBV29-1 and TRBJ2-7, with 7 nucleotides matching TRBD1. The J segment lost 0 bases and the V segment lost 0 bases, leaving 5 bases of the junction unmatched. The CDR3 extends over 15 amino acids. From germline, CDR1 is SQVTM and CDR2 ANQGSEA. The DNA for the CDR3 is TGCAGCGTTGAAGATGACAGGGAAAGCTCCTACGAGCAGTACTTC. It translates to CSVEDDRESSYEQYF.

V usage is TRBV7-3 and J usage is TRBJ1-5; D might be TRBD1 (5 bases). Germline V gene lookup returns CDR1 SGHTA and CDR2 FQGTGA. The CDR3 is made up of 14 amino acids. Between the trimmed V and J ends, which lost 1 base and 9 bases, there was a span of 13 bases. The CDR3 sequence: CASSLRGGDGPQHF. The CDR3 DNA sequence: TGTGCCAGCAGCTTAAGGGGCGGTGATGGGCCCCAGCATTTT.

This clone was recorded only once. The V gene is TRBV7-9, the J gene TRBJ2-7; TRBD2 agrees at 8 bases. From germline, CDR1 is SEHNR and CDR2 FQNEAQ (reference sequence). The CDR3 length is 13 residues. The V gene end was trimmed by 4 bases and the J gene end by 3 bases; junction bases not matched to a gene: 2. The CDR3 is CASSWGTSYEQYF. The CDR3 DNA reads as TGTGCCAGCAGCTGGGGGACTAGCTACGAGCAGTACTTC.

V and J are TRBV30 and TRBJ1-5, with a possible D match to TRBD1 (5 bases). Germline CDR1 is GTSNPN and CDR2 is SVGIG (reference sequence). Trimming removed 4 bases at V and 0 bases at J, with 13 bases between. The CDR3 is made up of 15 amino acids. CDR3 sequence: CAWTRGSSSNQPQHF. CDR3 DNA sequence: TGTGCCTGGACTAGGGGCTCCTCTAGCAATCAGCCCCAGCATTTT. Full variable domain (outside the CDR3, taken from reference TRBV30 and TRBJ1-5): SQTIHQWPATLVQPVGSPLSLECTVEGTSNPNLYWYRQAAGRGLQLLFYSVGIGQISSEVPQNLSASRPQDRQFILSSKKLLLSDSGFYLCAWTRGSSSNQPQHFGDGTRLSIL.

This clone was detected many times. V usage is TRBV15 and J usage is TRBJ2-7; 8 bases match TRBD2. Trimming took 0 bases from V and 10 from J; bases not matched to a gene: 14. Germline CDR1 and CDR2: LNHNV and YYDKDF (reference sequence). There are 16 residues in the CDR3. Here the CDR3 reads CATSRDQEGAGAIQYF. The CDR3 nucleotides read TGTGCCACCAGCAGAGATCAGGAAGGAGCGGGAGCCATCCAGTACTTC.

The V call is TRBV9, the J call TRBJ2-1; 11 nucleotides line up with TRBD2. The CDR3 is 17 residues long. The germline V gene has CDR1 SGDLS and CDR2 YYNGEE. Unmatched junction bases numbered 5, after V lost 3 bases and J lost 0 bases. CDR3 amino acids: CASSARGLAVSYNEQFF. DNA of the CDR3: TGTGCCAGCAGCGCGCGGGGACTAGCGGTCTCCTACAATGAGCAGTTCTTC.

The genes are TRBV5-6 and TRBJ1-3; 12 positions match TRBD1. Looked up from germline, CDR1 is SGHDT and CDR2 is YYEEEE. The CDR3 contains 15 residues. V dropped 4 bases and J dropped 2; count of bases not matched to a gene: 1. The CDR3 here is CASSRDRGPGNTIYF. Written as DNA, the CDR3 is TGTGCCAGCAGCCGGGACAGGGGGCCTGGAAACACCATATATTTT.